This T cell receptor (beta chain) is from a study of blood T cell repertoires in COVID-19. For the study at large: Some COVID-19 samples were acute and others convalescent; all came from the United States, Italy and Spain. PBMCs, B-cell-depleted T cells, or T cells were the source of the cDNA or gDNA that made up the material.

Original analysis: The assay estimated nucleated cells by amplifying reference gene primers. Sequencing used immunoSEQ multiplex PCR; TCRdb keeps in-frame clones, though not all of them. For V, J and clone size, that table is used; D and trimming come from the DNA. The sample shows around 97,000 clones, roughly 84% of them seen only once. CDR3 length equals 13 residues. The sequence derives from a human donor in a cohort sampled during active or convalescent COVID-19. Sequenced: peripheral blood. This rearrangement joins TRBV21-1 to TRBJ1-1; the DNA was not used to check the table's D call, TRBD1. TRBV21-1 is termed a pseudogene. This CDR3 is CASSEQGCTEAFF. For the CDR3, the DNA is TGTGCCAGCAGCGAACAGGGTTGCACTGAAGCTTTCTTT.